This T cell receptor beta chain is from a study of blood T cell repertoires in COVID-19. As for the study in general: The origin of the acute and convalescent COVID-19 samples was the United States, Italy and Spain.

The germline V gene has CDR1 MNHEY and CDR2 SVGEGT. The trim removed 3 bases at V and 0 bases at J, leaving 8 bases unmatched. The CDR3 is made up of 18 amino acids. This clone was recorded a few times. In the source study's methods: Amplification of reference gene primers provided the estimated nucleated cell counts. Produced via immunoSEQ multiplex PCR; TCRdb's table is partial and in-frame only. The V and J calls and clone size come from that table; D and trimming were worked out from the DNA. The sample includes approximately 45,000 clones, around 75% seen only once; the top ten take roughly 61%. Sequencing was done on a sample of peripheral blood. This chain connects TRBV6-2 or TRBV6-3 to TRBJ2-2, with TRBD2 identical over 9 bases. The origin of this receptor is an elderly man with acute or convalescent COVID-19. The CDR3 reads CASSYGLAYSSNTGELFF. The CDR3 DNA reads TGTGCCAGCAGTTATGGACTAGCGTATTCTTCGAACACCGGGGAGCTGTTTTTT.